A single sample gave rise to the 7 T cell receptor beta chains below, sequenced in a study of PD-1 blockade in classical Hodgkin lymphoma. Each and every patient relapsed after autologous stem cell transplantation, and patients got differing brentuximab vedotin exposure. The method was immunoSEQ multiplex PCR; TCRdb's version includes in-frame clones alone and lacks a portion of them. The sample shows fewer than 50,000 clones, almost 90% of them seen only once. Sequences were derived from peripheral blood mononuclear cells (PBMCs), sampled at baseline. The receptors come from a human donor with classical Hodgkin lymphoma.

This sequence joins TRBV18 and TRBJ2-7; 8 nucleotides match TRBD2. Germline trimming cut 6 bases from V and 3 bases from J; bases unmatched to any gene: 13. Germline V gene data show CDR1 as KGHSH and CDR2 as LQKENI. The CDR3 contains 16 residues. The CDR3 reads CASSPGGPSGFYEQYF. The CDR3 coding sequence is TGTGCCAGCTCCCCGGGCGGGCCTAGCGGGTTCTACGAGCAGTACTTC.

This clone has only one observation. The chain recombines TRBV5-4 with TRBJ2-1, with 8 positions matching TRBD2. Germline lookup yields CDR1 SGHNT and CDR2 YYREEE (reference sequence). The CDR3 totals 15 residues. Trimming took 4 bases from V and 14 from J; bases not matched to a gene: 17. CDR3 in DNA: TGTGCCAGCAGCCAAGACCCTACTAGCGGACCGAGGGAGTTCTTC. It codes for CASSQDPTSGPREFF.

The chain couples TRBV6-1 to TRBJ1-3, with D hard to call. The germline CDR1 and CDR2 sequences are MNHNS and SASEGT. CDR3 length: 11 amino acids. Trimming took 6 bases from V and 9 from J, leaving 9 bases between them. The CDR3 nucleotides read TGTGCCAGCAGGGATTCGGCCACCATATATTTT. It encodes CASRDSATIYF.

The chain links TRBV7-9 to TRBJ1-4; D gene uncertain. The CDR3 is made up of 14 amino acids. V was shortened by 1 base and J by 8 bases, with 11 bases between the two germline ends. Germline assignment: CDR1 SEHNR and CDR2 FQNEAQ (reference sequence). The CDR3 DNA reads TGTGCCAGCAGCTTAGGTTGGAGTTCAGAAAAACTGTTTTTT. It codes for CASSLGWSSEKLFF.

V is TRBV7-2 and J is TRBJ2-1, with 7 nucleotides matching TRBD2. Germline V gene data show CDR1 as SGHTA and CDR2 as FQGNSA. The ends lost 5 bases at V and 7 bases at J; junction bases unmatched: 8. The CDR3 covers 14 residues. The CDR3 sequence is CASSPPGLQNEQFF. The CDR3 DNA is TGTGCCAGCAGCCCACCGGGACTACAAAATGAGCAGTTCTTC. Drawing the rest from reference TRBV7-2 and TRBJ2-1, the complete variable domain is GAGVSQSPSNKVTEKGKDVELRCDPISGHTALYWYRQSLGQGLEFLIYFQGNSAPDKSGLPSDRFSAERTGGSVSTLTIQRTQQEDSAVYLCASSPPGLQNEQFFGPGTRLTVL.

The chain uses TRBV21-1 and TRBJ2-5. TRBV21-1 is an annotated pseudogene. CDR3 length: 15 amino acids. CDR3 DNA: TGTGCCAGCAGCAAAGTCGAATTCCCTCAAGAGACCCAGTACTTC. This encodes CASSKVEFPQETQYF.

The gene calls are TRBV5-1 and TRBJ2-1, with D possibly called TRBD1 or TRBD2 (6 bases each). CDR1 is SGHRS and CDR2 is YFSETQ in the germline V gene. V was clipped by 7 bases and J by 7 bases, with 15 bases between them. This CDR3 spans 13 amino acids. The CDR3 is CASGGRIRNEQFF. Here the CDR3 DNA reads TGCGCCAGCGGGGGGCGTATAAGGAATGAGCAGTTCTTC. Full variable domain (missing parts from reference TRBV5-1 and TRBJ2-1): KAGVTQTPRYLIKTRGQQVTLSCSPISGHRSVSWYQQTPGQGLQFLFEYFSETQRNKGNFPGRFSGRQFSNSRSEMNVSTLELGDSALYLCASGGRIRNEQFFGPGTRLTVL.